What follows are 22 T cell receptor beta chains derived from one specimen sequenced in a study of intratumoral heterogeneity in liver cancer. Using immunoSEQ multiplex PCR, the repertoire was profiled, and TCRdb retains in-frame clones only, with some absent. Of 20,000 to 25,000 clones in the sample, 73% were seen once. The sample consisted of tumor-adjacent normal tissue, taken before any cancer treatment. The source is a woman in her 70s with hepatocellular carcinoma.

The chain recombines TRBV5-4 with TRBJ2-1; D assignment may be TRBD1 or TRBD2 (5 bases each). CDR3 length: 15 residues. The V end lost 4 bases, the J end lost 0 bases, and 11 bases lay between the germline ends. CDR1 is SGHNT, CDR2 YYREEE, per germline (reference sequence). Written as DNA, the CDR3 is TGTGCCAGCAGCCGTACCGGGACCTCCTACAATGAGCAGTTCTTC. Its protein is CASSRTGTSYNEQFF.

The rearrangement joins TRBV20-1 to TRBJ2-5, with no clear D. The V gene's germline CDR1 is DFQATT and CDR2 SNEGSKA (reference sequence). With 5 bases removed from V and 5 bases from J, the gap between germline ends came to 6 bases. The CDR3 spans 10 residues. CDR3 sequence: CSAGDETQYF. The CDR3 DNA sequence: TGCAGTGCTGGCGACGAGACCCAGTACTTC.

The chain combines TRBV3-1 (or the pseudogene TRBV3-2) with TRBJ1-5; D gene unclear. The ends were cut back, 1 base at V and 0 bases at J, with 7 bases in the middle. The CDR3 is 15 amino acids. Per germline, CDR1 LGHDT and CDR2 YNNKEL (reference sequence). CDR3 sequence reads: CASSQGRISNQPQHF. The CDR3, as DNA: TGTGCCAGCAGCCAAGGCAGGATTAGCAATCAGCCCCAGCATTTT.

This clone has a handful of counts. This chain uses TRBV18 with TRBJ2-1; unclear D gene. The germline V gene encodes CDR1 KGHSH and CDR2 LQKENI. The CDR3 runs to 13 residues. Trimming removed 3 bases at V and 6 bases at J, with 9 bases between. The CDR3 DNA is TGTGCCAGCTCACCCAAGCGAAGCAATGAGCAGTTCTTC. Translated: CASSPKRSNEQFF.

The CDR3 DNA follows: TGTGCCAGCAGCGCCACAGATACGCAGTATTTT. Its protein is CASSATDTQYF. This chain links TRBV4-2 with TRBJ2-3, with D unclear. CDR1 and CDR2 from the germline V gene are LGHNA and YNFKEQ. The CDR3 is 11 amino acids. The V and J ends lost 5 bases and 2 bases respectively, with 2 bases between them.

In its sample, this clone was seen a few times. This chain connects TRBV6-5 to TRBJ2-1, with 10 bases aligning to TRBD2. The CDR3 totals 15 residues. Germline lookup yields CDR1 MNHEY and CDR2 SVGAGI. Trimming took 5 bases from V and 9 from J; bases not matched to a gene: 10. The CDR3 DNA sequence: TGTGCCAGCAGTACCCGAGCGGGAGGGTTCGCTGAGCAGTTCTTC. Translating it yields CASSTRAGGFAEQFF.

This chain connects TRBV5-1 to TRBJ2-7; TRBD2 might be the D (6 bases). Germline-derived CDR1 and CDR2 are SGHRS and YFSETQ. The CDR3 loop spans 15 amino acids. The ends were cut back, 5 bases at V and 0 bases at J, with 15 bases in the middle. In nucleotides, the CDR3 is TGCGCCAGCAGATTACTAGCTCAGAGCTCCTACGAGCAGTACTTC. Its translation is CASRLLAQSSYEQYF.

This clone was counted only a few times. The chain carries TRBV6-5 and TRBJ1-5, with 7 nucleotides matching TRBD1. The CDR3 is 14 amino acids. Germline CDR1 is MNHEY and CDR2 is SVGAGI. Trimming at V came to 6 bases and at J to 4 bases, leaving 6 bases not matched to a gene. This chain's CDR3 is CASRRTGRNQPQHF. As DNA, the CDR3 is TGTGCCAGCAGAAGGACAGGCCGAAATCAGCCCCAGCATTTT.

CDR3 in amino acids: CASSEVWGRRYEQYF. CDR3 nucleotide sequence: TGTGCCAGCAGTGAAGTGTGGGGAAGGAGGTACGAGCAGTACTTC. The V call is TRBV6-1, the J call TRBJ2-7; weak D call: TRBD2 (5 bases). This CDR3 region has 15 residues. The germline gives CDR1 MNHNS, CDR2 SASEGT. The V end lost 1 base, the J end lost 4 bases, and 14 bases lay between the germline ends.

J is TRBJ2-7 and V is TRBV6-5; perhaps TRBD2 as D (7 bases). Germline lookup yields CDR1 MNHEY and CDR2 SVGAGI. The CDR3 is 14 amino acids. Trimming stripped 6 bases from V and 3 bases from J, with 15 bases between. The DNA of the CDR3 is TGTGCCAGCAGGGGGGGGGCGGATCTCTACGAGCAGTACTTC. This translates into CASRGGADLYEQYF.

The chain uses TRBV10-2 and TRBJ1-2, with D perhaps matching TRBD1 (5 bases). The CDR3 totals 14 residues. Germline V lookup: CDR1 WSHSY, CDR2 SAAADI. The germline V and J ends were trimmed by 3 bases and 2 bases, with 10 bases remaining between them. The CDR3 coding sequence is TGCGCCAGCAGTGACTGGGGCCGAAACTATGGCTACACCTTC. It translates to CASSDWGRNYGYTF.

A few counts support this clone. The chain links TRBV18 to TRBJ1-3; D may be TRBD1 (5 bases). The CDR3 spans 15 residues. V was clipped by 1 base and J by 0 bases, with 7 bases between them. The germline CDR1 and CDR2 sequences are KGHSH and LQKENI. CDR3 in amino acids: CASSPRQLSGNTIYF. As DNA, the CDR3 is TGTGCCAGCTCACCACGACAGCTCTCTGGAAACACCATATATTTT.

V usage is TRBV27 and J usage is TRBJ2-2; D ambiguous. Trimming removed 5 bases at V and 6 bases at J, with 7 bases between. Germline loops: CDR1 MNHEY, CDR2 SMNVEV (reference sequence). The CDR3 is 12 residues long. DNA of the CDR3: TGTGCCAGCAGTCTTCAGCCCGGGGAGCTGTTTTTT. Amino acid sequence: CASSLQPGELFF.

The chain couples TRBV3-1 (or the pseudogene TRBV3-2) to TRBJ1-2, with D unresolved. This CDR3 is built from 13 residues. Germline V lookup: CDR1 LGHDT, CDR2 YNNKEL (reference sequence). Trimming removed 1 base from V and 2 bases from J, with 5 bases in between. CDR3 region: CASSQADNYGYTF. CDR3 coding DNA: TGTGCCAGCAGCCAAGCGGACAACTATGGCTACACCTTC.

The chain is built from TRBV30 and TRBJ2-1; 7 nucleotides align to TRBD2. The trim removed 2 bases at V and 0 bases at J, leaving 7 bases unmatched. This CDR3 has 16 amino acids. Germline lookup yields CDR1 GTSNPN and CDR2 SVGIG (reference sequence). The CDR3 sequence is CAWSRAGTNSYNEQFF. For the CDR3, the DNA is TGTGCCTGGAGTAGAGCCGGGACTAACTCCTACAATGAGCAGTTCTTC.

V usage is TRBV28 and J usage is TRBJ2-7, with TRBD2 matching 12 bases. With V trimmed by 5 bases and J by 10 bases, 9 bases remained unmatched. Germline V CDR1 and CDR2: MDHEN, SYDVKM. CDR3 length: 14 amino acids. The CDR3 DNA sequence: TGTGCCAGCAGTCCACTAGCGGGAGGATCGATTCAGTACTTC. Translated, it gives CASSPLAGGSIQYF.

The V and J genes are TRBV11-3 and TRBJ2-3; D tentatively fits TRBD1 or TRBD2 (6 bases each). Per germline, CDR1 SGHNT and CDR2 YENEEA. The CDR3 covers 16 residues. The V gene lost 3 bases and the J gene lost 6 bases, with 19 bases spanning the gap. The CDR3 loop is CASSFGLNGGGDTQYF. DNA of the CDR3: TGTGCCAGCAGCTTTGGGTTGAACGGGGGCGGTGATACGCAGTATTTT. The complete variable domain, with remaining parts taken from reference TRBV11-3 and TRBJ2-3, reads EAGVVQSPRYKIIEKKQPVAFWCNPISGHNTLYWYLQNLGQGPELLIRYENEEAVDDSQLPKDRFSAERLKGVDSTLKIQPAELGDSAVYLCASSFGLNGGGDTQYFGPGTRLTVL.

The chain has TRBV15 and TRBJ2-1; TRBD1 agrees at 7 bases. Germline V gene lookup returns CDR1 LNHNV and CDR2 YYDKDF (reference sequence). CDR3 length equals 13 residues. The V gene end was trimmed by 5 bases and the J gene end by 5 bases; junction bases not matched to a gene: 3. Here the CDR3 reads CATSGDRHNEQFF. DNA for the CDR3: TGTGCCACCAGCGGGGACAGACACAATGAGCAGTTCTTC.

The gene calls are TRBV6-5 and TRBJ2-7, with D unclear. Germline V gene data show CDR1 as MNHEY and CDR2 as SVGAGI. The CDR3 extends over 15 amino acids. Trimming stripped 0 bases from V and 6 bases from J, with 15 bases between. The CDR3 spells CASSYSWGTPSEQYF. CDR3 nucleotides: TGTGCCAGCAGTTACTCGTGGGGTACCCCTAGCGAGCAGTACTTC.

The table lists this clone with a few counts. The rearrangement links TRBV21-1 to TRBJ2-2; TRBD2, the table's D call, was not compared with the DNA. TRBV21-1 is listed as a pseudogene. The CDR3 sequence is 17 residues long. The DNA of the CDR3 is TGTGCCAGCAGCAAAACACCCAGACTGAGCGACACCGGGGAGCTGTTTTTT. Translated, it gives CASSKTPRLSDTGELFF.

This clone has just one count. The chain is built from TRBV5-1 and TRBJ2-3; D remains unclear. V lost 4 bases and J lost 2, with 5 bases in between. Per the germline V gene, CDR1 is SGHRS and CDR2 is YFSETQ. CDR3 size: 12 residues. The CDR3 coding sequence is TGCGCCAGCAGCGTCGACACAGATACGCAGTATTTT. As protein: CASSVDTDTQYF.

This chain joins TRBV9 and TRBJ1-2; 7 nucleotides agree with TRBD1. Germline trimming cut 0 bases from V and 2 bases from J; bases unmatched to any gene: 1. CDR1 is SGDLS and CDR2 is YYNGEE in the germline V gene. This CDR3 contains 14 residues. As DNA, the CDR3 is TGTGCCAGCAGCGTAGGGGACAGAAACTATGGCTACACCTTC. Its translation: CASSVGDRNYGYTF. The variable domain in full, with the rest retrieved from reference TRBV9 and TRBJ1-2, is DSGVTQTPKHLITATGQRVTLRCSPRSGDLSVYWYQQSLDQGLQFLIQYYNGEERAKGNILERFSAQQFPDLHSELNLSSLELGDSALYFCASSVGDRNYGYTFGSGTRLTVV.